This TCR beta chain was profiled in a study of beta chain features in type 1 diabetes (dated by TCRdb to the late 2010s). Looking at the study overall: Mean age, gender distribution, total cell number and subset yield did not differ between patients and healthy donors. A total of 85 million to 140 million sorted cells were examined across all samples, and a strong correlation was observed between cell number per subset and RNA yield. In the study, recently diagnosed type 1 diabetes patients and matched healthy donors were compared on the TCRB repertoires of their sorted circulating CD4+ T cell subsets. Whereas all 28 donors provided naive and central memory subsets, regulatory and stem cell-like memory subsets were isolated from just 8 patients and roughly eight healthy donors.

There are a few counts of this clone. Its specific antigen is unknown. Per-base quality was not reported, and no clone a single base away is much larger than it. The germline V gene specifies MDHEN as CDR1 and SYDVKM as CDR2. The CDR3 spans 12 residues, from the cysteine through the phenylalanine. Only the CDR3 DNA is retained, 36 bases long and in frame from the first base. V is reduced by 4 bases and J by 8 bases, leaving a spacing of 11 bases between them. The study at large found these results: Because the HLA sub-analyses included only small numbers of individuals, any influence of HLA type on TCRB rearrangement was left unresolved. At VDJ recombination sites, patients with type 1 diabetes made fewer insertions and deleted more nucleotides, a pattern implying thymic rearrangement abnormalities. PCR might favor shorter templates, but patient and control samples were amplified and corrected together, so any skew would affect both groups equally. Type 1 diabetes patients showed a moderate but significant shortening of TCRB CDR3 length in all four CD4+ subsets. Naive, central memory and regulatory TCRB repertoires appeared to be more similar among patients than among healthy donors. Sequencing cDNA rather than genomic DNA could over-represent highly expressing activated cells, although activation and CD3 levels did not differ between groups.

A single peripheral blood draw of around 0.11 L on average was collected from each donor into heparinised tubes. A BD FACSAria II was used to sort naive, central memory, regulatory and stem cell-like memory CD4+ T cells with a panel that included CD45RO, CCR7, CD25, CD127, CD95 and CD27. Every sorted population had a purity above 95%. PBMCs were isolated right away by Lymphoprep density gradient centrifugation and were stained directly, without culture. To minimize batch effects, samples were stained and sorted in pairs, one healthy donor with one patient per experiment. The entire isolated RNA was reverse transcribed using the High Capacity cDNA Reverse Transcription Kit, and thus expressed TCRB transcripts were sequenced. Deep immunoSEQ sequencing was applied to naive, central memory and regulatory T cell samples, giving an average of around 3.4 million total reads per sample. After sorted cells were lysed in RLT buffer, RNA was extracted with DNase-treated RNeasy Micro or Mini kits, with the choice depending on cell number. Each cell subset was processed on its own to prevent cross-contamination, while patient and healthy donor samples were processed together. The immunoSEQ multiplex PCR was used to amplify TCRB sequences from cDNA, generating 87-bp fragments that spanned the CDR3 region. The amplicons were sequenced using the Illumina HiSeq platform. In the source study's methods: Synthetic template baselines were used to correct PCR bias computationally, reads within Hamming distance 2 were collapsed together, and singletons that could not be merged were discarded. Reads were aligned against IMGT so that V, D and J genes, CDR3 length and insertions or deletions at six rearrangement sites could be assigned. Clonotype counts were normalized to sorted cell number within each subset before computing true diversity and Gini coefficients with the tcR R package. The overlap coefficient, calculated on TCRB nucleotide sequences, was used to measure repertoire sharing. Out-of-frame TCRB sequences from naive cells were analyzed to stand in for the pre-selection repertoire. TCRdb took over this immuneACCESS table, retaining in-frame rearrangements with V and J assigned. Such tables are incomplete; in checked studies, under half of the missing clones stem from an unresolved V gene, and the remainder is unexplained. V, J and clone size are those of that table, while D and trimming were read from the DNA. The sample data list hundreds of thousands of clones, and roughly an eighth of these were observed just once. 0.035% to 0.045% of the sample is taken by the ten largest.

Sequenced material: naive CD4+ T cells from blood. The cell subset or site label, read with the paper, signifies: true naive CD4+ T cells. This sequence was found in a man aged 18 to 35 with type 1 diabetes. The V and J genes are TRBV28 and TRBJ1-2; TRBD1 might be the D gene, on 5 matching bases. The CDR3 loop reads CASSSGLMGYTF. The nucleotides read TGTGCCAGCAGTTCAGGGCTTATGGGCTACACCTTC.